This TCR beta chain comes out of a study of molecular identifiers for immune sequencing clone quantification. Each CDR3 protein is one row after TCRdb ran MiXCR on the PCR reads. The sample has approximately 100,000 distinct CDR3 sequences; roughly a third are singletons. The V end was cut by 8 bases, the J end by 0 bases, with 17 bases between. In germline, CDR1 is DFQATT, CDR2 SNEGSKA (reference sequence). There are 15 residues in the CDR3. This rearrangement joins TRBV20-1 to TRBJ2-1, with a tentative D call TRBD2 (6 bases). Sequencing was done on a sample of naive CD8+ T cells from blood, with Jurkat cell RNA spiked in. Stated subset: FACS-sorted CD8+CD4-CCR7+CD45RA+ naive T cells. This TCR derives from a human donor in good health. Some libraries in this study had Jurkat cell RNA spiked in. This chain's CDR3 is CSTLGGTPSYNEQFF. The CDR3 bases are TGCAGTACCCTCGGCGGGACCCCCTCCTACAATGAGCAGTTCTTC.